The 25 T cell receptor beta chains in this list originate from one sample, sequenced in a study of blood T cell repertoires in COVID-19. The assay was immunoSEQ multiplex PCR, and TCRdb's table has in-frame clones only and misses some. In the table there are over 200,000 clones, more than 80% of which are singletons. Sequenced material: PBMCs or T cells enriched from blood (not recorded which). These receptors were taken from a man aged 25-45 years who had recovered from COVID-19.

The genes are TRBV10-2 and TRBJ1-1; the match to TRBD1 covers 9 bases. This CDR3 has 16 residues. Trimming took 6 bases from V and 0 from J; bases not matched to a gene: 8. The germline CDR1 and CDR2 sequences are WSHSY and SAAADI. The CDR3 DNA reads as TGCGCCAGCAGGGACAGGGGTGGCGTTGTGAACACTGAAGCTTTCTTT. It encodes CASRDRGGVVNTEAFF.

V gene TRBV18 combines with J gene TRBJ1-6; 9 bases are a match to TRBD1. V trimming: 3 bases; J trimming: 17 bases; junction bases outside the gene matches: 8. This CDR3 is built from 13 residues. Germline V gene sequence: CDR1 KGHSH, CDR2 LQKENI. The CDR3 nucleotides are TGTGCCAGCTCACCCGGGACAGGGCCTCCCATCCACTTT. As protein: CASSPGTGPPIHF.

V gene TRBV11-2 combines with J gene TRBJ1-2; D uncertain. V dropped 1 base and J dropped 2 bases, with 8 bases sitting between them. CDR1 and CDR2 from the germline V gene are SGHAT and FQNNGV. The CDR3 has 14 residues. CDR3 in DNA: TGTGCCAGCAGCTTAGCCCCCCAGAACTATGGCTACACCTTC. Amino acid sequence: CASSLAPQNYGYTF.

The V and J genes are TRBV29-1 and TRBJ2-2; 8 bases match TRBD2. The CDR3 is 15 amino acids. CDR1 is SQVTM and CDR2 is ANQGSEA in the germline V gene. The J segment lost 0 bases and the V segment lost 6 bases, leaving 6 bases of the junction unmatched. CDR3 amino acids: CSVVAGLANTGELFF. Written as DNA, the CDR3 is TGCAGCGTCGTAGCGGGGCTCGCGAACACCGGGGAGCTGTTTTTT.

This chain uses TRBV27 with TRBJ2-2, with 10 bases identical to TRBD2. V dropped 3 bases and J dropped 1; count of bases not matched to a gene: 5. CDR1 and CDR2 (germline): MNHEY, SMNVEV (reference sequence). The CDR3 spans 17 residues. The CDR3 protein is CASSFLAGAKNTGELFF. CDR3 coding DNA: TGTGCCAGCAGTTTTCTAGCGGGGGCTAAGAACACCGGGGAGCTGTTTTTT.

The CDR3 here is CASSTLAGRSWGIQYF. CDR3 sequence (DNA): TGTGCCAGCAGCACGCTAGCGGGAAGGTCTTGGGGAATTCAGTACTTC. The V call is TRBV11-2, the J call TRBJ2-4; 9 bases are a match to TRBD2. Germline trimming cut 5 bases from V and 10 bases from J; bases unmatched to any gene: 15. This CDR3 is 16 amino acids long. Germline loops: CDR1 SGHAT, CDR2 FQNNGV.

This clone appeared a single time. CDR3 in amino acids: CASSPKTRAGSMEQFF. CDR3 nucleotides: TGTGCCAGCAGCCCAAAAACCAGAGCAGGGTCCATGGAGCAGTTCTTC. V usage is TRBV25-1 and J usage is TRBJ2-1; weak D call: TRBD1 (5 bases). V lost 6 bases, J lost 10 bases, and 25 bases lay in between. The CDR3 totals 16 residues. The germline V gene has CDR1 MGHDK and CDR2 SYGVNS.

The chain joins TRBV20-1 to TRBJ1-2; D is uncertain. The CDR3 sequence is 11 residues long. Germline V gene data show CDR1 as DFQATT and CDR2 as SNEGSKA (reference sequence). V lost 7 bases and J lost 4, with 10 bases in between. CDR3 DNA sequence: TGCAGTGTTGAGGATCCCTATGGCTACACCTTC. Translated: CSVEDPYGYTF.

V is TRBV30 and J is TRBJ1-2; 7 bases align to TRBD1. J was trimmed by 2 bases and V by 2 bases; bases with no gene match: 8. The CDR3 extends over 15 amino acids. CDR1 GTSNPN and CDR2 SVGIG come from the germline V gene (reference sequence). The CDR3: CAWSSGQELNYGYTF. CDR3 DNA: TGTGCCTGGAGTTCCGGACAGGAATTAAACTATGGCTACACCTTC.

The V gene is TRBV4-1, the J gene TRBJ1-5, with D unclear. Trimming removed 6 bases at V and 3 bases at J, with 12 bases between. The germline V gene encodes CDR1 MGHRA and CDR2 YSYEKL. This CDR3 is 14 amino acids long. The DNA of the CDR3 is TGCGCCAGCAGGGCGGACGGGGTCAATCAGCCCCAGCATTTT. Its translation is CASRADGVNQPQHF.

CDR3 DNA: TGTGCCAGCAGCTCCAGCCCCTCGGTAGGGGTACAAGAGACCCAGTACTTC. This translates into CASSSSPSVGVQETQYF. This chain uses TRBV7-6 with TRBJ2-5; maybe TRBD1 (5 bases). This CDR3 contains 17 residues. V was trimmed by 4 bases and J by 2 bases, leaving 20 bases between them. Per germline, CDR1 SGHVS and CDR2 FNYEAQ.

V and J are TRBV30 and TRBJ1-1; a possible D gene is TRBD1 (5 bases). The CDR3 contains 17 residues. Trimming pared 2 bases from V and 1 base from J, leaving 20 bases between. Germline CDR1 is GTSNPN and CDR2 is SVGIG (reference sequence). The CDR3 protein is CAWSLRAGVGGNTEAFF. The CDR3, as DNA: TGTGCCTGGAGTTTGAGGGCGGGGGTCGGGGGGAACACTGAAGCTTTCTTT.

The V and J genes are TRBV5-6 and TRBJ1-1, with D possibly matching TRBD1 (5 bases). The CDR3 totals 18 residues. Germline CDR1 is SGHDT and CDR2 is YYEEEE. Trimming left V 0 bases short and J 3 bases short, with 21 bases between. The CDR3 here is CASSLGRGIQEGHTEAFF. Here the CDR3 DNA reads TGTGCCAGCAGCTTGGGGCGGGGGATCCAGGAAGGGCACACTGAAGCTTTCTTT.

In DNA form, the CDR3 reads TGTGCCAGCAGCGTAGTATGGAGGGCTGAAGATACGCAGTATTTT. It encodes CASSVVWRAEDTQYF. The chain joins TRBV9 to TRBJ2-3, with D possibly being TRBD2 (6 bases). V was shortened by 0 bases and J by 5 bases, with 13 bases between the two germline ends. This CDR3 is built from 15 residues. Germline V gene data show CDR1 as SGDLS and CDR2 as YYNGEE.

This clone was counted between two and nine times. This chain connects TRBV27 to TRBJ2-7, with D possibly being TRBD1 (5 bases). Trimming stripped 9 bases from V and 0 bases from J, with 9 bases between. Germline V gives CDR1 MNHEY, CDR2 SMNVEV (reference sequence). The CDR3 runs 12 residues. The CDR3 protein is CARTASSYEQYF. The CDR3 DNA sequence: TGTGCCAGGACAGCTAGCTCCTACGAGCAGTACTTC.

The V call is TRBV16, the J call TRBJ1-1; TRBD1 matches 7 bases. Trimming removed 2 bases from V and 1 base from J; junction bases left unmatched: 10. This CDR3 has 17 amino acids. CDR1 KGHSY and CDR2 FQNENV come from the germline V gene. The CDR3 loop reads CASSQKGLHRGNTEAFF. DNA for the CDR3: TGTGCCAGCAGCCAAAAAGGGTTACACAGGGGGAACACTGAAGCTTTCTTT.

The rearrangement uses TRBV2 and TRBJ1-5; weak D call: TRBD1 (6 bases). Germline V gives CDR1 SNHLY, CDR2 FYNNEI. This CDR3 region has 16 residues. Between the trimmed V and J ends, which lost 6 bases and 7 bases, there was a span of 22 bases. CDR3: CASSAPGGGVEQPQHF. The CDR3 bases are TGTGCCAGCAGCGCGCCGGGAGGGGGAGTGGAACAGCCCCAGCATTTT.

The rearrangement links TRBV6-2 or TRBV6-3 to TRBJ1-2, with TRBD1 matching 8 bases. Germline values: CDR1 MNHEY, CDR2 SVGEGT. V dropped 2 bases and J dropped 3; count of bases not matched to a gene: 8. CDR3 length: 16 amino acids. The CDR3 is CASSYQDRDLDYGYTF. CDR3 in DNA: TGTGCCAGCAGTTACCAGGACAGGGATTTGGACTATGGCTACACCTTC.

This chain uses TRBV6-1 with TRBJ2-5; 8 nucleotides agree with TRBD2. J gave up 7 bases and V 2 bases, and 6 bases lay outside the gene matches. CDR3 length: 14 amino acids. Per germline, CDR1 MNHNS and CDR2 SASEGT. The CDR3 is CASSETLLAGTQYF. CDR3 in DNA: TGTGCCAGCAGTGAAACCCTTCTAGCGGGGACCCAGTACTTC.

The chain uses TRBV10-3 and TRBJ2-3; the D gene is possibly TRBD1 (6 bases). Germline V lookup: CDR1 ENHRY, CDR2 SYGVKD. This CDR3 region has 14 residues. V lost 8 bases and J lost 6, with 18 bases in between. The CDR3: CAIGGIQGSDTQYF. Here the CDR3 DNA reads TGTGCCATCGGGGGAATACAGGGTTCGGATACGCAGTATTTT.

CDR3 sequence (DNA): TGTGCCAGCTCACCGCCCGTGTGGAGTAGCGGGAACATCGACACCGGGGAGCTGTTTTTT. Translated: CASSPPVWSSGNIDTGELFF. The chain combines TRBV18 with TRBJ2-2; 8 nucleotides align to TRBD2. Losses at the gene ends were 3 bases for V and 3 bases for J; bases not matched to a gene: 18. From germline, CDR1 is KGHSH and CDR2 LQKENI. CDR3 length: 20 residues.

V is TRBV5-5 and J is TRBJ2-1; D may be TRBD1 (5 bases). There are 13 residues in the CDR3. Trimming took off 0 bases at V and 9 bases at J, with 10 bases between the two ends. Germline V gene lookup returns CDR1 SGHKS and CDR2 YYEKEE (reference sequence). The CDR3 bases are TGTGCCAGCAGCTTGGATCCAGGGTTTGAGCAGTTCTTC. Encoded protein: CASSLDPGFEQFF.

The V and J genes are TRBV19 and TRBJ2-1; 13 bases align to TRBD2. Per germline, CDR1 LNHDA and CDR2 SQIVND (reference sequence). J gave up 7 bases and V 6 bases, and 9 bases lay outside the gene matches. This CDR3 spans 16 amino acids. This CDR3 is CASSIGLAGVRNEQFF. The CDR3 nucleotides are TGTGCCAGTAGCATCGGACTAGCGGGAGTGCGAAATGAGCAGTTCTTC.

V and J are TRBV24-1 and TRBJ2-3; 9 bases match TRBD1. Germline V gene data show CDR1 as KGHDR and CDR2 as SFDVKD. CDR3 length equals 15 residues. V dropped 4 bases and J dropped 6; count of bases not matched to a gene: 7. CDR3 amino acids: CATSDTGGPRDTQYF. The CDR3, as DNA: TGTGCCACCAGTGACACAGGGGGCCCTAGGGATACGCAGTATTTT.

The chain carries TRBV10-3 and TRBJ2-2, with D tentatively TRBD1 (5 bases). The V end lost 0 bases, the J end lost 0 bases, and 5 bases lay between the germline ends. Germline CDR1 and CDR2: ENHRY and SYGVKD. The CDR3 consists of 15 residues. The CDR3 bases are TGTGCCATCAGTGAGTCGACAGCGAACACCGGGGAGCTGTTTTTT. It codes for CAISESTANTGELFF.